This T cell receptor beta chain appears in the sequencing data of a study of T cells in Graves' hyperthyroidism and ophthalmopathy. RNA transcripts yielded amplified TCR beta CDR3 regions. TCR CDR3 regions were first amplified by RT-PCR with HTBI primers. MiXCR was run by TCRdb on the multiplex PCR reads, yielding one entry per CDR3 protein. The table shows about 620,000 distinct CDR3 sequences, with about 16% occurring only once. Germline V gene lookup returns CDR1 LNHDA and CDR2 SQIVND (reference sequence). CDR3 length equals 13 residues. Trimming shortened V by 8 bases and J by 4 bases, and 14 bases separated the two germline ends. The sample holds a few counts of this clonotype. Hyperthyroidism, newly diagnosed and lasting under 2 months, affected patients aged 18 to 65.

The sequencing input was blood. The clonotype was recovered from a woman in her 30s with Graves' hyperthyroidism. The chain has TRBV19 and TRBJ1-1; D is unresolved. The CDR3 DNA reads TGTGCCAGTTCTCCAGGTTTTGGCACTGAAGCTTTCTTT. This gives the protein CASSPGFGTEAFF.